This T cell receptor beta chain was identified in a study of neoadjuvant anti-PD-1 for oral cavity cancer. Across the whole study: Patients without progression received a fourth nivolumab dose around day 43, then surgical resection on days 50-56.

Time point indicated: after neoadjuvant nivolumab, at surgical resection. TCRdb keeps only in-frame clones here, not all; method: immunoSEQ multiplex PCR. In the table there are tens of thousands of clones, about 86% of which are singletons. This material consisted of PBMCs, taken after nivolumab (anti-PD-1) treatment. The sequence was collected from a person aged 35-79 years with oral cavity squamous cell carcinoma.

The CDR3 nucleotides read TGTGCCAGCAGCCATGAAGCAGATACGCAGTATTTT. Amino acid sequence: CASSHEADTQYF. The chain joins TRBV5-6 to TRBJ2-3; D gene ambiguous. V was cut by 4 bases and J by 4 bases, with 7 bases left in between. The CDR3 has 12 residues. Germline CDR1 is SGHDT and CDR2 is YYEEEE.